This TCR beta chain was sequenced for a study of beta chain features in type 1 diabetes. Trimming removed 6 bases from V and 4 bases from J, with 16 bases in between. Looked up from germline, CDR1 is MNHNY and CDR2 is SVGAGI (reference sequence). This CDR3 contains 14 residues. This clone has only a few counts. Its antigen is currently unknown. TCRB transcripts that were expressed got sequenced, as all of the isolated RNA had been reverse transcribed. Each sample of naive, central memory or regulatory T cells had, on average, about 3.57 million reads. Profiled with immunoSEQ multiplex PCR; TCRdb holds only in-frame clones, not every one. The data contain around 280,000 clones, 15% of them singletons. The study's findings and limits: At VDJ recombination sites, type 1 diabetes patients had fewer insertions and more deleted nucleotides. In comparison with healthy donors, patients had naive, central memory and Treg TCRB repertoires that appeared more similar. Patients with Type 1 diabetes showed moderately but significantly shorter TCRB CDR3s in all four CD4+ subsets.

The chain recombines TRBV6-6 with TRBJ2-7, with D maybe TRBD2 (7 bases). Specimen: naive CD4+ T cells from blood. The receptor's source is a young man with type 1 diabetes. CDR3 residues: CASREAGAGYEQYF. In nucleotides, the CDR3 is TGTGCCAGCAGGGAGGCGGGGGCCGGTTACGAGCAGTACTTC.